Included here is one T cell receptor (beta chain) sequence, with context. Its antigen remains undetermined. The record has no base qualities; no much larger clone is one base away. These data are taken from a study of vaccination and CD4 T cells after COVID-19 (dated by TCRdb to between 2022 and 2023). For the wider study: SARS-CoV-2 positivity had been established in the convalescent patients by nasal swab PCR, and mild disease was recorded in roughly ten of these patients and severe disease in one. Culture stimuli were overlapping spike peptide pools from SARS-CoV-2 and from the common cold coronaviruses HCoV-NL63, HCoV-OC43 and HCoV-229E. As controls, cultures received a CEFX viral epitope pool (the positive control), an HIV-1 Nef peptide pool (the negative control), or no peptide at all. Post-vaccine blood samples were collected a median of around 70 days after the second vaccine dose, ranging from about 14 to 241 days. Six males and four females were included in the convalescent cohort, with two Hispanic individuals, seven Caucasians, two Asians and one multiracial person represented. Post-COVID blood samples from convalescent patients were collected a median of around 100 days after diagnosis, with a range of roughly 30 to 170 days. In roughly eleven COVID-19 convalescent patients and a handful of infection-naive healthy vaccine recipients, the spike-specific CD4+ TCR repertoire before mRNA vaccination was compared with the repertoire after mRNA vaccination. Participants received two doses of either the Pfizer-BioNTech BNT162b2 vaccine (n=8) or the Moderna mRNA-1273 vaccine (n=2).

Reading the label with the study, this specimen's treatment or condition is: roughly 10-day PBMC culture with coronavirus spike peptide pools or control peptides (ViraFEST assay). The ViraFEST assay was used in the study, in which antigen-specific T cells were expanded with peptide pools and expanded clonotypes were subsequently identified by TCR sequencing. The convalescent patients' positive SARS-CoV-2 PCR tests fell between March and December 2020, which was before the Alpha, Beta and Delta variants emerged in the United States. Each well held some 2 million PBMCs cultured in IMDM containing roughly 5% human AB serum and around 10 IU/ml IL-2, with 7.5 to 10 ug/ml peptide pools added. On days 3 and 7, half of the culture medium was replaced with fresh IL-2-containing medium. After approximately eleven days of culture, CD4+ T cells were isolated by negative selection using the EasySep CD4+ T cell isolation kit. Ficoll-Paque Plus gradient centrifugation was used to isolate PBMCs from whole blood, and the isolated PBMCs were then either used fresh or cryopreserved at -140C. Triplicate wells were generally used for each culture condition.

V drops 5 bases and J drops 2 bases, leaving 9 bases in between. The CDR3 sequence holds 13 residues, the cysteine and phenylalanine included. The kept DNA is CDR3 alone, 39 bases in frame from the first base. CDR1 and CDR2 are drawn from the germline V gene: MNHEY, SVGEGT. Summary of the overall study and its limitations: Relatively few convalescent patients were included in the study, and early timepoints after natural infection were not analyzed. Of the vaccine-specific clones in convalescent patients, 304 of 307, or nearly all, reacted only to SARS-CoV-2 spike and did not cross-react with common cold coronaviruses. The median count of SARS-CoV-2-reactive clonotypes went up from 20 to 25 after infection to more than 30 after vaccination, although the change was not significant. In convalescent patients, a median about 90% of post-vaccine SARS-CoV-2-reactive clones were detected only after vaccination, and vaccine-specific priming was suggested by this finding.

Library preparation used PCR. TCR sequencing of DNA from cultured CD4+ T cells used the Oncomine TCR Beta short-read assay at the Johns Hopkins FTIC core. The QIAamp micro DNA kit was used to extract genomic DNA from the cultured CD4+ T cells. The Oncomine TCR Beta libraries from cultured CD4+ T cells were pooled using unique dual indexes and then sequenced on an Illumina iSeq 100. Processing in the source paper ran as follows. Non-productive sequences were removed, and CDR3s that did not start with C, did not end with F or W, or were shorter than 7 amino acids were discarded. Antigen-specific clonotypes were identified with the MANAFEST web application by comparing peptide-stimulated wells with reference and other culture wells. For a clone to be called positive, the clone needed an FDR below 0.05, an odds ratio above 5, and a productive frequency above 0.1% in at least two of three replicate wells. Cross-reactive clonotypes were defined as significantly expanded in both SARS-CoV-2 spike wells and at least one common cold coronavirus spike condition. Similarity between CDR3 sequences was evaluated in R version 3.6.1 using Levenshtein distances (stringdist) and unrooted phylogenetic trees (ape). Using fastp trimming at Q25 and MiXCR clonotype assembly, TCRdb reanalyzed the public sequencing data and kept in-frame beta chains. Each entry merges the rows of one CDR3 protein and shows their most common DNA and genes. The V and J calls here are based on TCRdb, not the publication. The sample table records about 12,000 distinct CDR3 sequences; approximately 79% of these occur just once. In total, the top ten clones hold roughly 28% of the sample.

The sample comprised CD4+ T cells from blood, cultured in vitro. This TCR came from a human donor who had recovered from COVID-19. The chain employs TRBV6-2 or TRBV6-3 and TRBJ1-2; the D gene lacks a confident call. The base sequence is TGTGCCAGCAGTACGGGGAGCAACTATGGCTACACCTTC. Translation gives CASSTGSNYGYTF.